Listed below are T cell receptor beta chains from one sample, sequenced in a study of OX40 agonist ivuxolimab in advanced cancers. Clones were read by immunoSEQ multiplex PCR, and TCRdb kept only the in-frame ones, dropping some. Here the sample spans tens of thousands of clones, 87% being singletons. The sample in question was CD4+ or CD8+ T cells sorted from blood, obtained in a trial of the OX40 agonist ivuxolimab. The receptors come from an adult with an advanced solid tumor such as melanoma, head and neck, liver or kidney cancer. The CDR3 runs from the conserved cysteine through the conserved F or W. The D gene is left open where the match is weak. Where a row states a size, it is once, few, many or the class of an expanded clone; other rows omit it.

TGTGCCAGCAGGGGCCCTAGCGGGTTTGTAGAGACCCAGTACTTC CASRGPSGFVETQYF 15 TRBV7-9 TRBD2 TRBJ2-5 -
TGTGCCTGGAGCCCCGGAGGGGGGAATCAGCCCCAGCATTTT CAWSPGGGNQPQHF 14 TRBV30 - TRBJ1-5 -
TGTGCCAGCAGTGACTCGGCGCGGAGCTCCTACAATGAGCAGTTCTTC CASSDSARSSYNEQFF 16 TRBV6-4 - TRBJ2-1 once
TGTGCCAGTAGTATAATGGCGGGAGGTTTATCAGGGGGCAATGAGCAGTTCTTC CASSIMAGGLSGGNEQFF 18 TRBV19 - TRBJ2-1 -
TGTGCCAGCAGCCAAGAGGCAGGCACGAACACCGGGGAGCTGTTTTTT CASSQEAGTNTGELFF 16 TRBV7-6 - TRBJ2-2 once
TGTGCCAGTAGTTTGTGGTGGGATTATTCCACAGATACGCAGTATTTT CASSLWWDYSTDTQYF 16 TRBV19 - TRBJ2-3 few
TGTGCCTGGAGTCCCGGTCCGGAGGGCGCTGAAGCTTTCTTT CAWSPGPEGAEAFF 14 TRBV30 - TRBJ1-1 -
TGCAGCGTTGATACCGGACAGGGCAACACTGAAGCTTTCTTT CSVDTGQGNTEAFF 14 TRBV29-1 TRBD1 TRBJ1-1 -
TGCGCCAGCAGCTTGCCCAGCGCCAACAATGAGCAGTTCTTC CASSLPSANNEQFF 14 TRBV5-1 - TRBJ2-1 few
TGTGCCAGCAGCTTCAGCTCGGTCGGGGAGCTGTTTTTT CASSFSSVGELFF 13 TRBV7-9 - TRBJ2-2 once
TGTGCCATCAGTATGACCGGGACAGGGGCCTCCTACGAGCAGTACTTC CAISMTGTGASYEQYF 16 TRBV10-3 TRBD1 TRBJ2-7 medium-sized
TGTGCCAGCAGCAGACGGGACGGCCGGGGGGATGAGCAGTTCTTC CASSRRDGRGDEQFF 15 TRBV13 TRBD2 TRBJ2-1 -
TGTGCCAGCAGCCCTACTAGCGGTACCTACAAACTCCTACGAGCGCAGCAGTACTTC CASSPTSGTYKLLRAQQYF 19 TRBV7-2 TRBD2 TRBJ2-7 -
TGCGCCAGCAGTTTCCCAGGGGCCTACGAGCAGTACTTC CASSFPGAYEQYF 13 TRBV10-1 - TRBJ2-7 -
TGTGCCAGCAGTGGGCTACTCGGAGGGGAAAATGAAAAACTGTTTTTT CASSGLLGGENEKLFF 16 TRBV6-1 - TRBJ1-4 -
TGTGCCAGCAGCCCCTCCCGTGTATCTGAAGCTTTCTTT CASSPSRVSEAFF 13 TRBV11-3 - TRBJ1-1 -
TGCAGCGTGGAGGGCACAGATACGCAGTATTTT CSVEGTDTQYF 11 TRBV29-1 - TRBJ2-3 -
TGTGCCTGGAGTGGGACAGGGGAATCACCCCTCCACTTT CAWSGTGESPLHF 13 TRBV30 TRBD1 TRBJ1-6 once
TGCGCCAGCAGCCAAGAATCGCAGGGGGCAAACATTCAGTACTTC CASSQESQGANIQYF 15 TRBV4-3 TRBD1 TRBJ2-4 -
TGTGCCAGCATCAAGGCAGAGAACTACGAGCAGTACTTC CASIKAENYEQYF 13 TRBV6-6 - TRBJ2-7 -
TGTGCCCGAAGGGACCGGGAAAACACCGGGGAGCTGTTTTTT CARRDRENTGELFF 14 TRBV6-5 - TRBJ2-2 -
TGTGCCAGTAGTCGGGCCTTCCAAGAGACCCAGTACTTC CASSRAFQETQYF 13 TRBV19 - TRBJ2-5 -
TGCGCCAGCAGCTTGGCCCTAGCGGGAGAACATGAGCAGTTCTTC CASSLALAGEHEQFF 15 TRBV5-1 TRBD2 TRBJ2-1 -
TGTGCCAGTAGGTGGACAGGGGACAATCAGCCCCAGCATTTT CASRWTGDNQPQHF 14 TRBV19 TRBD1 TRBJ1-5 -
TGTGCCAGCAGCCTGGGGGGCGGGAGTCAGTACGAGCAGTACTTC CASSLGGGSQYEQYF 15 TRBV7-3 - TRBJ2-7 -
TGTGCCAGCAGTCCAACAGAGGTACCGGGGGAGACCCAGTACTTC CASSPTEVPGETQYF 15 TRBV27 - TRBJ2-5 once
TGTGCCAGCAGCCACGGACAAGGCGAGCAGTACTTC CASSHGQGEQYF 12 TRBV7-9 - TRBJ2-7 -
TGTGCCAGCAGCTCCAGGGGGCGCTTTGGGGAGAACACTGAAGCTTTCTTT CASSSRGRFGENTEAFF 17 TRBV7-9 TRBD1 TRBJ1-1 -
TGTGCCAGCTCACCACGGGACCGGGCGACTGAAGCTTTCTTT CASSPRDRATEAFF 14 TRBV18 - TRBJ1-1 few
TGCAGCGTTGATTCTAGCGGCTTTTCCAATGAGCAGTTCTTC CSVDSSGFSNEQFF 14 TRBV29-1 TRBD2 TRBJ2-1 -
TGTGCCAGCAGTTACGGGTGGACAGCGGGTGAGCAGTTCTTC CASSYGWTAGEQFF 14 TRBV6-5 - TRBJ2-1 once
TGTGCCACCGGAGAAACGCTGGGGGATGTCGAGCAGTACTTC CATGETLGDVEQYF 14 TRBV15 - TRBJ2-7 -
TGTGCCAGCAGTTTGGGAGGGTTGGAGACCCAGTACTTC CASSLGGLETQYF 13 TRBV28 TRBD2 TRBJ2-5 -
TGCGCCAGCAGCTTGGACGGGGCGCCCCCCAACATTCAGTACTTC CASSLDGAPPNIQYF 15 TRBV5-1 - TRBJ2-4 -
TGTGCCAGCTCACCACCTAGTACGAACACTGAAGCTTTCTTT CASSPPSTNTEAFF 14 TRBV18 - TRBJ1-1 -
TGTGCCATCCGTTCCGGACTGTCCTACGAGCAGTACTTC CAIRSGLSYEQYF 13 TRBV10-3 - TRBJ2-7 -
TGTGCCTGGAGTAGGACAGGGGGTTGGGATCAGCCCCAGCATTTT CAWSRTGGWDQPQHF 15 TRBV30 TRBD1 TRBJ1-5 -
TGTGCCAGCACGGGGTCACAGGTAGTCTCCTACAATGAGCAGTTCTTC CASTGSQVVSYNEQFF 16 TRBV27 - TRBJ2-1 -
TGTGCCAGCAGTTTTGGGGACGACACCTCTAACTATGGCTACACCTTC CASSFGDDTSNYGYTF 16 TRBV28 - TRBJ1-2 -
TGTGCCAGCAGCCCACATGAAAGCACAGATACGCAGTATTTT CASSPHESTDTQYF 14 TRBV6-6 - TRBJ2-3 few
TGTGCCAGCAGTTCTCGGAGGCAAGAGACCCAGTACTTC CASSSRRQETQYF 13 TRBV27 - TRBJ2-5 -
TGCGCCAGCCGAAATCAAGAGACCCAGTACTTC CASRNQETQYF 11 TRBV5-1 - TRBJ2-5 -
TGTGCCACCAGCAGAGAAAGGGCTAGCGGGGGCTACGAGCAGTACTTC CATSRERASGGYEQYF 16 TRBV15 TRBD2 TRBJ2-7 -
TGTGCCAGCACGAACACCGGGGAGCTGTTTTTT CASTNTGELFF 11 TRBV6-5 - TRBJ2-2 -
TGCGCCAGCAGTCAATACGTATACCGGACTAGCGGGAGAATTGGCTCCTACAATGAGCAGTTCTTC CASSQYVYRTSGRIGSYNEQFF 22 TRBV23-1 TRBD2 TRBJ2-1 -
TGTGCCAGCAGTTATAAGGCGGGGCCCAGGGAGGATACGCAGTATTTT CASSYKAGPREDTQYF 16 TRBV13 - TRBJ2-3 -
TGTGCCAGCAAAAGGGGGGCTACCTACGAGCAGTACTTC CASKRGATYEQYF 13 TRBV7-9 - TRBJ2-7 -
TGCGCCAGCAGCCAACCCAGACAGGGGGCTAAGAGTGAAAAACTGTTTTTT CASSQPRQGAKSEKLFF 17 TRBV4-1 TRBD1 TRBJ1-4 -
TGTGCCAGCAGTTACTCTAGCGGCGCAAATCTAAATGAGCAGTTCTTC CASSYSSGANLNEQFF 16 TRBV6-5 - TRBJ2-1 -
TGTGCCAGCAGCTTAACCCTAGCGGGGCAAGAGACCCAGTACTTC CASSLTLAGQETQYF 15 TRBV11-1 TRBD2 TRBJ2-5 -
TGTGCCTGGAGTGTACAATCAGGGCAGAAGCAGTACTTC CAWSVQSGQKQYF 13 TRBV30 - TRBJ2-7 -
TGTGCCAGTAGTGGGTCGGACGTACTCTACGAGCAGTACTTC CASSGSDVLYEQYF 14 TRBV19 - TRBJ2-7 -
TGCGCCAGCAGCTTGGACGGGAGGGCCGGCGAGCAGTACTTC CASSLDGRAGEQYF 14 TRBV5-1 TRBD2 TRBJ2-7 medium-sized
TGTGCCAGCAGCTTACAGGGGGGGGAAAAACTGTTTTTT CASSLQGGEKLFF 13 TRBV5-4 TRBD1 TRBJ1-4 -